This T cell receptor (beta chain) was sequenced for a study of blood T cell repertoires in COVID-19. Overall study context: COVID-19 samples collected from the United States, Italy and Spain covered acute and convalescent phases. Sources were T cells, B-cell-depleted T cells, or PBMCs; the material itself was cDNA or gDNA.

Methods used by the authors: The assay estimated nucleated cells by amplifying reference gene primers. This table comes from immunoSEQ multiplex PCR, and its TCRdb copy is limited to in-frame clones, with some not included. V, J and clone size were drawn from that table, and D and trimming were deduced from the DNA. Here the sample spans around 270,000 clones, over 75% being singletons. This clone was counted a single time. Seattle cases were enrolled at active infection and followed longitudinally. The germline V and J ends were trimmed by 3 bases and 7 bases, with 15 bases remaining between them. Looked up from germline, CDR1 is GTSNPN and CDR2 is SVGIG (reference sequence). This CDR3 has 13 residues.

This receptor was taken from a human donor with COVID-19, enrolled during active disease. The donor label of this sample is uncertain. The sample comprised peripheral blood. The chain links TRBV30 to TRBJ2-5, with D unclear. CDR3 bases: TGTGCCTGGAGGAACCGAGGAACGGGGACCCAGTACTTC. Translation: CAWRNRGTGTQYF.